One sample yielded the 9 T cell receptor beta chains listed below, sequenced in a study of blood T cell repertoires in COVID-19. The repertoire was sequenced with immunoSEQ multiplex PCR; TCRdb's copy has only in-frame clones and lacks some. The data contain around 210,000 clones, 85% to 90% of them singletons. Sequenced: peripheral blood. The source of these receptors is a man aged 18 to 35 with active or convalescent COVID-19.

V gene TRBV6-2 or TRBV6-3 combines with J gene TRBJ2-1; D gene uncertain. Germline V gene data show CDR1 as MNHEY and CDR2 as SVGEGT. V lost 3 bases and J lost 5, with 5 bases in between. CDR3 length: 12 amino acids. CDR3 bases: TGTGCCAGCAGTTATGGCAACAATGAGCAGTTCTTC. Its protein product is CASSYGNNEQFF.

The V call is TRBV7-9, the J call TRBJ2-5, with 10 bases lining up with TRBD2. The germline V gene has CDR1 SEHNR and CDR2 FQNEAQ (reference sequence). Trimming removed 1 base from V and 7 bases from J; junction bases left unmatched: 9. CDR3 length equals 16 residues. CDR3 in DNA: TGTGCCAGCAGCTTAGACGCTAGCGGGAGAAAGTGGACCCAGTACTTC. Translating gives CASSLDASGRKWTQYF. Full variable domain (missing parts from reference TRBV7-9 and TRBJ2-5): DTGVSQNPRHKITKRGQNVTFRCDPISEHNRLYWYRQTLGQGPEFLTYFQNEAQLEKSRLLSDRFSAERPKGSFSTLEIQRTEQGDSAMYLCASSLDASGRKWTQYFGPGTRLLVL.

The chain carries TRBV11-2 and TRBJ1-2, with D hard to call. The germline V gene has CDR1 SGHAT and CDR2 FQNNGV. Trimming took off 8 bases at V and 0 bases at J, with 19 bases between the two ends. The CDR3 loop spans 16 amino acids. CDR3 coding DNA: TGTGCCAGCGGCCAGGTGCGGGCTCTGGCTAACTATGGCTACACCTTC. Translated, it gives CASGQVRALANYGYTF.

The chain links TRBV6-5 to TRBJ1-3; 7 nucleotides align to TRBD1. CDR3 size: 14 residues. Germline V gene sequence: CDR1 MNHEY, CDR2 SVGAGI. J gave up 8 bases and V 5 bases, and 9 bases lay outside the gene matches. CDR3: CASSPQGNVDTIYF. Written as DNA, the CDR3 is TGTGCCAGCAGTCCACAGGGGAACGTGGACACCATATATTTT.

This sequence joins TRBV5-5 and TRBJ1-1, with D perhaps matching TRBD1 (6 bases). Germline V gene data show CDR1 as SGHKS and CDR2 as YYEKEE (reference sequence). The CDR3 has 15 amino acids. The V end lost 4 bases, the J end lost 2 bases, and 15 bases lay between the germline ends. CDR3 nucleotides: TGTGCCAGCAGCGGACAGCCAGCTACAAACACTGAAGCTTTCTTT. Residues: CASSGQPATNTEAFF.

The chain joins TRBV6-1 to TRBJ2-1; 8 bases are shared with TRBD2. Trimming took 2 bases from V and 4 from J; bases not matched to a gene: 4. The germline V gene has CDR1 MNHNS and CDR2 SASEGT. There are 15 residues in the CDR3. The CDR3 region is CASSEREGGYNEQFF. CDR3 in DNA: TGTGCCAGCAGTGAACGGGAGGGAGGGTACAATGAGCAGTTCTTC.

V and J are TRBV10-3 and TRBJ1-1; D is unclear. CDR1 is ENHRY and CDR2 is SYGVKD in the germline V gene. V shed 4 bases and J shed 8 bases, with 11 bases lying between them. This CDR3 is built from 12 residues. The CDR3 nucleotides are TGTGCCATCAGTGTTGAAATTGGCGAAGCTTTCTTT. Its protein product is CAISVEIGEAFF.

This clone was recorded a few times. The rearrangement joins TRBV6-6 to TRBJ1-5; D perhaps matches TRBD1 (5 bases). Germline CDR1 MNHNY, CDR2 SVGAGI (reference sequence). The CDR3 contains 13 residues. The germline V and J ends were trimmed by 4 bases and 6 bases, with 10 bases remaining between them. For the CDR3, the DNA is TGTGCCAGCAGTTTAGGGGTAAGTCAGCCCCAGCATTTT. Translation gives CASSLGVSQPQHF.

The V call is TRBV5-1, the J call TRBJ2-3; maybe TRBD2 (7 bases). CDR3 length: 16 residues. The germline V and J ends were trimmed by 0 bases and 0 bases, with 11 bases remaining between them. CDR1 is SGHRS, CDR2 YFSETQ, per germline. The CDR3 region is CASSLGRGASTDTQYF. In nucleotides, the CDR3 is TGCGCCAGCAGCTTGGGTCGGGGGGCTAGCACAGATACGCAGTATTTT.